The 15 T cell receptor beta chains presented below share a single source sample, sequenced in a study of CD8 T cells in Susac syndrome. Reverse transcription of 0.5 to 1 ug RNA was performed with random hexamers. TCRdb used MiXCR to reprocess the immunoSEQ multiplex PCR reads, holding one entry per CDR3 protein. The data show approximately 54,000 distinct CDR3 sequences, with approximately 95% seen just once and less than 0.8% held by the top ten. The specimen sequenced was CD8+ T cells from PBMCs. The receptors were sampled from a human donor with Susac syndrome.

The chain joins TRBV4-1 to TRBJ2-3; 7 bases align to TRBD2. The trim removed 4 bases at V and 4 bases at J, leaving 8 bases unmatched. The CDR3 runs 15 residues. CDR1 is MGHRA, CDR2 YSYEKL, per germline. The CDR3, as DNA: TGCGCCAGCAGCCCCCGGCACCTAGCGGCAGATACGCAGTATTTT. Translation: CASSPRHLAADTQYF.

This clonotype was counted once. This chain joins TRBV7-9 and TRBJ2-1, with 9 bases that match TRBD2. The CDR3 runs to 18 residues. J was trimmed by 6 bases and V by 1 base; bases with no gene match: 13. CDR1 is SEHNR, CDR2 FQNEAQ, per germline (reference sequence). The CDR3 DNA is TGTGCCAGCAGCTTAGAGAGGTCTGGGACTAGCAGGGGCAATGAGCAGTTCTTC. Translated: CASSLERSGTSRGNEQFF.

The gene calls are TRBV20-1 and TRBJ2-3; D is uncertain. The CDR3 covers 13 residues. Trimming shortened V by 3 bases and J by 1 base, and 8 bases separated the two germline ends. In germline, CDR1 is DFQATT, CDR2 SNEGSKA (reference sequence). The CDR3 loop reads CSASETGTDTQYF. As DNA, the CDR3 is TGCAGTGCTAGTGAAACAGGCACAGATACGCAGTATTTT.

The genes are TRBV12-3 or TRBV12-4 and TRBJ2-7; 10 bases line up with TRBD1. The CDR3 has 14 residues. Trimming at V came to 8 bases and at J to 6 bases, leaving 10 bases not matched to a gene. CDR3 sequence: CASHPGQGLVEQYF. CDR3 in DNA: TGTGCCAGCCATCCGGGACAGGGGTTGGTCGAGCAGTACTTC.

The chain combines TRBV5-6 with TRBJ2-7; 7 bases are shared with TRBD1. Germline V gives CDR1 SGHDT, CDR2 YYEEEE. Germline trimming cut 5 bases from V and 2 bases from J; bases unmatched to any gene: 4. This CDR3 has 13 amino acids. CDR3 amino acids: CASRPGQTYEQYF. CDR3 coding DNA: TGTGCCAGCAGACCGGGACAGACCTACGAGCAGTACTTC. Complete variable domain (other parts from reference TRBV5-6 and TRBJ2-7): DAGVTQSPTHLIKTRGQQVTLRCSPKSGHDTVSWYQQALGQGPQFIFQYYEEEERQRGNFPDRFSGHQFPNYSSELNVNALLLGDSALYLCASRPGQTYEQYFGPGTRLTVT.

This chain joins TRBV15 and TRBJ2-7; D is undetermined. In germline, CDR1 is LNHNV, CDR2 YYDKDF (reference sequence). CDR3 size: 13 residues. The V end was cut by 5 bases, the J end by 4 bases, with 12 bases between. The CDR3 protein is CATSPGQAYEQYF. In DNA, the CDR3 is TGTGCCACCAGCCCTGGGCAGGCATACGAGCAGTACTTC.

The chain couples TRBV7-9 to TRBJ2-6; weak D call: TRBD2 (5 bases). Trimming removed 2 bases from V and 4 bases from J, with 12 bases in between. Germline values: CDR1 SEHNR, CDR2 FQNEAQ (reference sequence). This CDR3 has 16 residues. CDR3 amino acids: CASSLLGGLGANVLTF. The CDR3 bases are TGTGCCAGCAGCTTATTGGGCGGGCTCGGGGCCAACGTCCTGACTTTC.

CDR3 residues: CASTKARKRRGNSPLHF. The CDR3 DNA follows: TGTGCCAGCACCAAAGCTAGAAAACGGCGGGGTAATTCACCCCTCCACTTT. The chain recombines TRBV28 with TRBJ1-6; D remains unclear. Germline values: CDR1 MDHEN, CDR2 SYDVKM. Trimming took off 7 bases at V and 6 bases at J, with 22 bases between the two ends. The CDR3 sequence is 17 residues long.

V gene TRBV2 combines with J gene TRBJ1-1; D may be TRBD1 (5 bases). The V and J ends lost 4 bases and 7 bases respectively, with 16 bases between them. CDR3 length: 14 amino acids. The germline gives CDR1 SNHLY, CDR2 FYNNEI. In nucleotides, the CDR3 is TGTGCCAGCAGTGTATGGGGACCAAGATTTGAAGCTTTCTTT. This gives the protein CASSVWGPRFEAFF.

The rearrangement joins TRBV30 to TRBJ2-7; D is undetermined. The CDR3 runs to 14 residues. Germline loops: CDR1 GTSNPN, CDR2 SVGIG (reference sequence). Trimming pared 5 bases from V and 0 bases from J, leaving 14 bases between. The CDR3 is CAWATYPSSYEQYF. CDR3 sequence (DNA): TGTGCCTGGGCGACCTACCCCTCCTCCTACGAGCAGTACTTC. Full variable domain (remainder filled in from reference TRBV30 and TRBJ2-7): SQTIHQWPATLVQPVGSPLSLECTVEGTSNPNLYWYRQAAGRGLQLLFYSVGIGQISSEVPQNLSASRPQDRQFILSSKKLLLSDSGFYLCAWATYPSSYEQYFGPGTRLTVT.

This chain links TRBV3-1 with TRBJ2-7; TRBD2 matches 8 bases. CDR3 length: 14 residues. Germline loops: CDR1 LGHDT, CDR2 YNNKEL (reference sequence). V lost 4 bases, J lost 0 bases, and 2 bases stayed unmatched. CDR3 nucleotides: TGTGCCAGCAGCCCCGGGGGGGTCTCCTACGAGCAGTACTTC. Amino acid sequence: CASSPGGVSYEQYF.

This clonotype was picked up one time. The V call is TRBV6-2 or TRBV6-3, the J call TRBJ1-5; TRBD1 agrees at 9 bases. V trimming: 6 bases; J trimming: 7 bases; junction bases outside the gene matches: 7. The CDR3 is 14 residues long. Germline CDR1 reads MNHEY; CDR2 reads SVGEGT. CDR3 DNA: TGTGCCAGCAGCCCGGGACAGGGTGCGCAGCCCCAGCATTTT. Amino acid sequence: CASSPGQGAQPQHF.

This clonotype was detected only once. DNA for the CDR3: TGTGCCAGCAAAACTGACAGGCCCTATAGCAATCAGCCCCAGCATTTT. Amino acid sequence: CASKTDRPYSNQPQHF. The rearrangement links TRBV28 to TRBJ1-5, with D perhaps TRBD1 (6 bases). The CDR3 covers 16 residues. Trimming removed 7 bases from V and 0 bases from J, with 16 bases in between. Germline CDR1 and CDR2: MDHEN and SYDVKM.

The chain carries TRBV12-3 or TRBV12-4 and TRBJ2-3; unclear D gene. Trimming pared 7 bases from V and 9 bases from J, leaving 14 bases between. The CDR3 sequence is 12 residues long. The CDR3 spells CASTQQARTQYF. For the CDR3, the DNA is TGTGCCAGCACCCAACAAGCTCGGACGCAGTATTTT.

This chain links TRBV20-1 with TRBJ2-5, with TRBD1 matching over 7 bases. V shed 4 bases and J 1 base; nucleotides not matched to a gene: 6. Germline CDR1 DFQATT, CDR2 SNEGSKA (reference sequence). The CDR3 covers 14 residues. CDR3 bases: TGCAGTGCTAAAGACAGGGCGGTCCAAGAGACCCAGTACTTC. Protein: CSAKDRAVQETQYF.